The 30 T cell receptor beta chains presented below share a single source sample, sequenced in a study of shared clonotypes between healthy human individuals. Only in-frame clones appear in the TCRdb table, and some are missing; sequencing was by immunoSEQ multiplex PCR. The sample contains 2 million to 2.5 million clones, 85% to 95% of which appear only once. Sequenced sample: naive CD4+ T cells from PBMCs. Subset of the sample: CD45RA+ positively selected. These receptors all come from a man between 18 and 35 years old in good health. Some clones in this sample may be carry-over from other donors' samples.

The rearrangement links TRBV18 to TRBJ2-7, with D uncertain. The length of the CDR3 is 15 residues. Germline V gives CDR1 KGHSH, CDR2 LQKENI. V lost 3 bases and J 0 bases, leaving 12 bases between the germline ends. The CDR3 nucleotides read TGTGCCAGCTCACCCTCCCCCGACATCTCCTACGAGCAGTACTTC. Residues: CASSPSPDISYEQYF.

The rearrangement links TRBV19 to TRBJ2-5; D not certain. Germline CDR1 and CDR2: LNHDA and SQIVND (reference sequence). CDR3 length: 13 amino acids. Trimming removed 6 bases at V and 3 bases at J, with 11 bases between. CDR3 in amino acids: CASRSPAKETQYF. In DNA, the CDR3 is TGTGCCAGTAGATCCCCAGCCAAAGAGACCCAGTACTTC.

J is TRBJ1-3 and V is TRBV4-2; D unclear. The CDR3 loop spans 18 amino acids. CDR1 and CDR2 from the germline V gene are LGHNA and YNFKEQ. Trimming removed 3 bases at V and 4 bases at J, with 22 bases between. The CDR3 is CASSQGIPGRGAGNTIYF. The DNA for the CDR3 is TGTGCCAGCAGCCAGGGAATTCCGGGTCGGGGAGCGGGAAACACCATATATTTT.

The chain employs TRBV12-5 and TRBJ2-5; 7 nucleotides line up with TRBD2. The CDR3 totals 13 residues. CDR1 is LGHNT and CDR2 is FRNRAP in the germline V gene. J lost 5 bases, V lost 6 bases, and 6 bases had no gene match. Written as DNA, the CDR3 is TGTGCTAGTGGAGGCGGGAGAGTGGAGACCCAGTACTTC. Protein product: CASGGGRVETQYF.

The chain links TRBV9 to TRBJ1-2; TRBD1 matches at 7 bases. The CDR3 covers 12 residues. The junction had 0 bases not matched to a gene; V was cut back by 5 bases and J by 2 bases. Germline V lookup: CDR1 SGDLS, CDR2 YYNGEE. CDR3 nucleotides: TGTGCCAGCAGAGGGGGCAACTATGGCTACACCTTC. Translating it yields CASRGGNYGYTF. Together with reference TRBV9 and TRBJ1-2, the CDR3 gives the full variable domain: DSGVTQTPKHLITATGQRVTLRCSPRSGDLSVYWYQQSLDQGLQFLIQYYNGEERAKGNILERFSAQQFPDLHSELNLSSLELGDSALYFCASRGGNYGYTFGSGTRLTVV.

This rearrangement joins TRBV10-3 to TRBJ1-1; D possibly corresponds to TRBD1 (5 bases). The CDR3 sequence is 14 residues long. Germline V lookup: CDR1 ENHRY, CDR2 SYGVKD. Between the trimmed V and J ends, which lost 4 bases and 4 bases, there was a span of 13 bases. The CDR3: CAISGLAGSTEAFF. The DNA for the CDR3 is TGTGCCATCAGTGGATTGGCAGGGAGCACTGAAGCTTTCTTT.

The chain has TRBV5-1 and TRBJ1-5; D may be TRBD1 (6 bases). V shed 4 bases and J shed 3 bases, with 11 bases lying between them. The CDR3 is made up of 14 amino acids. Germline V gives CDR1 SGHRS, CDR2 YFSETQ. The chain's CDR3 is CASSPGTSNQPQHF. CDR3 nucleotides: TGCGCCAGCAGCCCAGGGACATCCAATCAGCCCCAGCATTTT.

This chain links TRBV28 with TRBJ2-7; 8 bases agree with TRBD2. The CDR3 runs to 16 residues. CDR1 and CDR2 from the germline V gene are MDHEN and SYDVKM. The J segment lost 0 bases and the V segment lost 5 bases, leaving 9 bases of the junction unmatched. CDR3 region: CASSPSYSGNSYEQYF. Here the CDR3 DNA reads TGTGCCAGCAGTCCGTCTTATAGCGGGAACTCCTACGAGCAGTACTTC.

CDR3 nucleotide sequence: TGTGCCAGCAGCCCCGGGGGGCGGGCCTTCTCCTACGAGCAGTACTTC. This translates into CASSPGGRAFSYEQYF. This chain links TRBV16 with TRBJ2-7; D possibly corresponds to TRBD2 (7 bases). The CDR3 loop spans 16 amino acids. Trimming pared 4 bases from V and 0 bases from J, leaving 16 bases between. Germline V gives CDR1 KGHSY, CDR2 FQNENV.

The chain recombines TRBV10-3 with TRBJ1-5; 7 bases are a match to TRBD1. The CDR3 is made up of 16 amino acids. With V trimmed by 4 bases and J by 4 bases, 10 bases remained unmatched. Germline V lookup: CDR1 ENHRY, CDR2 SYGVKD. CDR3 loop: CAISAQTGPTNQPQHF. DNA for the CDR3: TGTGCCATCAGTGCCCAGACAGGGCCAACTAATCAGCCCCAGCATTTT.

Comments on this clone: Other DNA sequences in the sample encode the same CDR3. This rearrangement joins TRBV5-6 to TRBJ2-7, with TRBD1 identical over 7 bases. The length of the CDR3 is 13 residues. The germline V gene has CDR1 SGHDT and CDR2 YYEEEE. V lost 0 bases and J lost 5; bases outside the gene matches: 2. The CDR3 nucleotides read TGTGCCAGCAGCTTGGACAGGGGCCACGAGCAGTACTTC. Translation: CASSLDRGHEQYF. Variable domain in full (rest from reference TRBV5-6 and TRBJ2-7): DAGVTQSPTHLIKTRGQQVTLRCSPKSGHDTVSWYQQALGQGPQFIFQYYEEEERQRGNFPDRFSGHQFPNYSSELNVNALLLGDSALYLCASSLDRGHEQYFGPGTRLTVT.

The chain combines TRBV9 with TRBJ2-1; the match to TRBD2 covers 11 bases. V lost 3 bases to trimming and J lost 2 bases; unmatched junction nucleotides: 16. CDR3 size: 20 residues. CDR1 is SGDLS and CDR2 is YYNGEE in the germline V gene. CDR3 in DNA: TGTGCCAGCAGCGGAAACAGGATTACTAGCGGGAGTTTCCCCTACAATGAGCAGTTCTTC. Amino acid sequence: CASSGNRITSGSFPYNEQFF.

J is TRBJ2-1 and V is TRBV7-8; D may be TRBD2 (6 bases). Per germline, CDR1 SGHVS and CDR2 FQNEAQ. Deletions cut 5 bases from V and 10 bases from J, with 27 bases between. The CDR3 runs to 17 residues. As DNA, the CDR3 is TGTGCCAGCAGCACCGTCACGGGGGTGACCGGGCCGTGGGAGCAGTTCTTC. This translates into CASSTVTGVTGPWEQFF.

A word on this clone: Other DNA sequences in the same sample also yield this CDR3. CDR3 protein: CASSPTQDSGNTIYF. CDR3 bases: TGTGCCAGCTCACCAACACAGGACTCTGGAAACACCATATATTTT. The V call is TRBV18, the J call TRBJ1-3; tentatively, D is TRBD1 (5 bases). Trimming cost V 2 bases and J 0 bases, with 8 bases left between them. Germline CDR1 and CDR2: KGHSH and LQKENI. The CDR3 length is 15 residues.

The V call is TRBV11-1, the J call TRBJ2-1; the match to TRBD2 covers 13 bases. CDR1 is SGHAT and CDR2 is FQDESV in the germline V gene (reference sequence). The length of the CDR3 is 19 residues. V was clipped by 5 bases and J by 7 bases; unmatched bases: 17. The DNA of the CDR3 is TGTGCCAGCAGCCGAGGGGGCGTGGGACTAGCGGGATCCTGGAATGAGCAGTTCTTC. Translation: CASSRGGVGLAGSWNEQFF.

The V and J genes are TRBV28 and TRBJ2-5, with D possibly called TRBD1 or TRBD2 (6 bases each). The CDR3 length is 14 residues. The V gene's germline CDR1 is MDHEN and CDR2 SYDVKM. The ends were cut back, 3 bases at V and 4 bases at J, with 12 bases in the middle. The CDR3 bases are TGTGCCAGCAGTTTTATCGGGGGCCGAGAGACCCAGTACTTC. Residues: CASSFIGGRETQYF.

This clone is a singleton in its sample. CDR3 in amino acids: CASSVAPSGNSYNEQFF. In DNA form, the CDR3 reads TGTGCCAGCAGCGTAGCGCCTAGCGGGAACTCCTACAATGAGCAGTTCTTC. This chain uses TRBV9 with TRBJ2-1; 9 bases align to TRBD2. V was pared by 0 bases and J by 0 bases, with 4 bases of the junction left unmatched. Germline V CDR1 and CDR2: SGDLS, YYNGEE. The CDR3 length is 17 residues.

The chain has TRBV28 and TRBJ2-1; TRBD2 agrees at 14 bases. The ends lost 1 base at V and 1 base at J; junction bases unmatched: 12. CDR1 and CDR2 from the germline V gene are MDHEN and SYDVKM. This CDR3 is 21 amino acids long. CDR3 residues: CASSLSWTPGLAGVSYNEQFF. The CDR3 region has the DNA TGTGCCAGCAGTTTATCTTGGACACCGGGACTAGCGGGAGTGTCCTACAATGAGCAGTTCTTC.

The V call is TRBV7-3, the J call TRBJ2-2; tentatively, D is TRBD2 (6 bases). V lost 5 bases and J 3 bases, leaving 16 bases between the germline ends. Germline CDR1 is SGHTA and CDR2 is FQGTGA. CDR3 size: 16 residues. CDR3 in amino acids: CASSPPGGADTGELFF. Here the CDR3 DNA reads TGTGCCAGCAGCCCCCCTGGAGGGGCAGACACCGGGGAGCTGTTTTTT.

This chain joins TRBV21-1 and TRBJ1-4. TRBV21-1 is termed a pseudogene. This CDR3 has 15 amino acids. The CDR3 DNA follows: TGTGCCAGCAGCAAAGGGACGTCAACTAATGAAAAACTGTTTTTT. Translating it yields CASSKGTSTNEKLFF.

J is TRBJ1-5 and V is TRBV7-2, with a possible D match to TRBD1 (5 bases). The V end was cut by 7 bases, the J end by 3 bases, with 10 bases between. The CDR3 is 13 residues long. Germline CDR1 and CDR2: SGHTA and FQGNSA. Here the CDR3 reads CASNQGFNQPQHF. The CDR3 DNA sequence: TGTGCCAGCAACCAGGGTTTCAATCAGCCCCAGCATTTT.

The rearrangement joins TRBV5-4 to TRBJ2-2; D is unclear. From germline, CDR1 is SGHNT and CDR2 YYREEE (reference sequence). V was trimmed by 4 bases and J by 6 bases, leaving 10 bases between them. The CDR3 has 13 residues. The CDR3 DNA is TGTGCCAGCAGCCGTAGGGCCGCCGGGGAGCTGTTTTTT. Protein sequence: CASSRRAAGELFF.

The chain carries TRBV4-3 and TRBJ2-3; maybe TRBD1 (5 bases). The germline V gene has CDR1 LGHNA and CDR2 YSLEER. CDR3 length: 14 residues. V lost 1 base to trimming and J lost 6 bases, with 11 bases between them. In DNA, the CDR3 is TGCGCCAGCAGCCAAGCCCCCTACAGGGATACGCAGTATTTT. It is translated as CASSQAPYRDTQYF.

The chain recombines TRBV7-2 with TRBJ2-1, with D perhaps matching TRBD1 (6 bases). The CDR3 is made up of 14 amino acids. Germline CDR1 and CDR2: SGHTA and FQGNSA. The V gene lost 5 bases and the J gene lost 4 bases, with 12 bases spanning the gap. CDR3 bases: TGTGCCAGCAGCCTGGACAGAAGATACAATGAGCAGTTCTTC. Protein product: CASSLDRRYNEQFF.

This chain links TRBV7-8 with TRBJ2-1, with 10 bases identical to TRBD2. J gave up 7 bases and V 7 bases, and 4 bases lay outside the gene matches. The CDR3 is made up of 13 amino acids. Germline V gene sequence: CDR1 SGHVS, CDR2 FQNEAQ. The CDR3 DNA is TGTGCCAGCAACGGACTAGCGGATAATGAGCAGTTCTTC. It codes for CASNGLADNEQFF. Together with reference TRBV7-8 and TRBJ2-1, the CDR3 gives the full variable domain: GAGVSQSPRYKVAKRGQDVALRCDPISGHVSLFWYQQALGQGPEFLTYFQNEAQLDKSGLPSDRFFAERPEGSVSTLKIQRTQQEDSAVYLCASNGLADNEQFFGPGTRLTVL.

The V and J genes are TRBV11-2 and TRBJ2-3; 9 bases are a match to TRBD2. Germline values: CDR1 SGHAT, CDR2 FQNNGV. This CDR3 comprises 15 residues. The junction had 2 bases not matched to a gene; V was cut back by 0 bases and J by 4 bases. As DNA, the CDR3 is TGTGCCAGCAGCTTAGAGGGACTAGCCGCAGATACGCAGTATTTT. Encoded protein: CASSLEGLAADTQYF.

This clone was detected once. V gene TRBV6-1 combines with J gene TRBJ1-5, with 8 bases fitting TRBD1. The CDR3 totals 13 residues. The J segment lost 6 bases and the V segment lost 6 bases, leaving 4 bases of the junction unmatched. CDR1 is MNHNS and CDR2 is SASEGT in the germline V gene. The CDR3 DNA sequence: TGTGCCAGCAGACTCGACAGGGGTCAGCCCCAGCATTTT. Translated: CASRLDRGQPQHF.

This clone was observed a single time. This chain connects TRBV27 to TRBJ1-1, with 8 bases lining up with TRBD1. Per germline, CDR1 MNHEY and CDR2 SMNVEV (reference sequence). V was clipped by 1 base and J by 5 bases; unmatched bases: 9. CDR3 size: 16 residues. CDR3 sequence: CASSLLGRGPKTEAFF. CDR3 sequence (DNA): TGTGCCAGCAGTTTATTGGGCAGGGGGCCCAAAACTGAAGCTTTCTTT.

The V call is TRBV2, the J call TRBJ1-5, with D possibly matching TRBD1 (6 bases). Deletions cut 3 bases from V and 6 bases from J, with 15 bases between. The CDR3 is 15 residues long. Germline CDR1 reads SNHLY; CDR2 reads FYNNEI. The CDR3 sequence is CASSDQGRSGQPQHF. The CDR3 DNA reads TGTGCCAGCAGTGATCAGGGGAGGTCGGGTCAGCCCCAGCATTTT.

CDR3 nucleotides: TGTGCCATAGGGTCGACGGGTGGACAGACCCAGTACTTC. Protein product: CAIGSTGGQTQYF. The V gene is TRBV10-3, the J gene TRBJ2-5; D unclear. Looked up from germline, CDR1 is ENHRY and CDR2 is SYGVKD. This CDR3 region has 13 residues. V lost 9 bases, J lost 6 bases, and 17 bases lay in between.